The 30 T cell receptor beta chains presented below share a single source sample, sequenced in a study of T cells in Graves' hyperthyroidism and ophthalmopathy. Amplification yielded TCR beta CDR3 regions, with RNA transcripts as the source. When the TCR CDR3 underwent first-round RT-PCR, the HTBI primer set was used. One entry per CDR3 protein, called by TCRdb with MiXCR from the multiplex PCR reads. This table has hundreds of thousands of distinct CDR3 sequences, roughly 14% appearing once. The sequencing sample was made of blood. Receptor source: a woman between 45 and 60 years old with Graves' ophthalmopathy.

This clonotype turned up a few times. The genes are TRBV4-2 and TRBJ2-5; TRBD2 matches 11 bases. This CDR3 has 17 residues. Trimming at V came to 4 bases and at J to 4 bases, leaving 11 bases not matched to a gene. The germline CDR1 and CDR2 sequences are LGHNA and YNFKEQ. DNA for the CDR3: TGTGCCAGCAGCCTCCTCCCCCCCGGGACTAGCGGAGAGACCCAGTACTTC. Its translation: CASSLLPPGTSGETQYF.

This clonotype was observed at least ten times. CDR3 sequence: CASRYRGPMLNTEAFF. The CDR3 bases are TGTGCCAGCAGGTACAGGGGGCCTATGCTGAACACTGAAGCTTTCTTT. V and J are TRBV12-3 or TRBV12-4 and TRBJ1-1; 9 bases map to TRBD1. The J segment lost 0 bases and the V segment lost 6 bases, leaving 8 bases of the junction unmatched. The CDR3 is 16 residues long.

The chain employs TRBV11-2 and TRBJ2-3; 11 positions agree with TRBD2. The CDR3 covers 14 residues. The J segment lost 8 bases and the V segment lost 7 bases, leaving 8 bases of the junction unmatched. Germline V lookup: CDR1 SGHAT, CDR2 FQNNGV. The DNA for the CDR3 is TGTGCCAGCATGACTAGCGGGACGGCGACTACGCAGTATTTT. This translates into CASMTSGTATTQYF.

This clonotype appeared a few times. This sequence joins TRBV20-1 and TRBJ2-5; no firm D call. The CDR3 has 13 residues. Per the germline V gene, CDR1 is DFQATT and CDR2 is SNEGSKA (reference sequence). Trimming removed 3 bases from V and 6 bases from J, with 14 bases in between. CDR3 bases: TGCAGTGCTAGTGTTTCAGCAGTAAAGACCCAGTACTTC. This translates into CSASVSAVKTQYF.

The V and J genes are TRBV19 and TRBJ2-2; 8 bases match TRBD2. There are 17 residues in the CDR3. V shed 4 bases and J 3 bases; nucleotides not matched to a gene: 10. Germline assignment: CDR1 LNHDA and CDR2 SQIVND (reference sequence). CDR3 loop: CASSNTPGLVDTGELFF. The CDR3 DNA reads as TGTGCCAGTAGTAACACTCCGGGACTAGTGGACACCGGGGAGCTGTTTTTT.

The chain has TRBV20-1 and TRBJ2-5, with 9 nucleotides matching TRBD1. Germline assignment: CDR1 DFQATT and CDR2 SNEGSKA (reference sequence). V was pared by 6 bases and J by 5 bases, with 7 bases of the junction left unmatched. The CDR3 has 13 amino acids. CDR3 amino acids: CSADMGQGETQYF. CDR3 DNA: TGCAGTGCCGACATGGGACAGGGTGAGACCCAGTACTTC.

This clonotype occurred a few times. For the CDR3, the DNA is TGTGCCAGCAGCCCGGGACAGGCTAACAATGAGCAGTTCTTC. This gives the protein CASSPGQANNEQFF. The V gene is TRBV12-3 or TRBV12-4, the J gene TRBJ2-1, with 8 bases matching TRBD1. CDR3 length: 14 amino acids. The V and J ends lost 6 bases and 5 bases, in that order; junction bases with no gene match: 6.

In this sample, this clonotype turned up many times. The rearrangement links TRBV9 to TRBJ2-7; D is unclear. Germline V CDR1 and CDR2: SGDLS, YYNGEE. Between the trimmed V and J ends, which lost 4 bases and 3 bases, there was a span of 14 bases. This CDR3 is 14 amino acids long. CDR3 in DNA: TGTGCCAGCAGCCCTTCGCCAGCCAACTACGAGCAGTACTTC. Protein product: CASSPSPANYEQYF.

The V call is TRBV28, the J call TRBJ2-1; D not resolved. The CDR3 has 18 amino acids. Germline CDR1 and CDR2: MDHEN and SYDVKM. Deletions cut 4 bases from V and 4 bases from J, with 23 bases between. Here the CDR3 reads CASSSRTSGLLSYNEQFF. CDR3 coding DNA: TGTGCCAGCAGTTCCAGGACGTCCGGCCTTTTGTCATACAATGAGCAGTTCTTC.

CDR3 sequence: CASSLAGGREGNEQFF. In nucleotides, the CDR3 is TGTGCCAGCAGCTTAGCTGGCGGGAGGGAGGGGAATGAGCAGTTCTTC. V gene TRBV7-9 combines with J gene TRBJ2-1; 9 positions agree with TRBD2. Unmatched junction bases numbered 7, after V lost 0 bases and J lost 7 bases. This CDR3 is built from 16 residues. CDR1 is SEHNR, CDR2 FQNEAQ, per germline (reference sequence).

The sample holds many counts of this clonotype. This chain uses TRBV27 with TRBJ2-3, with TRBD1 matching 7 bases. The length of the CDR3 is 13 residues. Germline V gene lookup returns CDR1 MNHEY and CDR2 SMNVEV (reference sequence). After removal of 7 bases from V and 5 bases from J, the junction contained 6 bases not matched to a gene. CDR3 sequence (DNA): TGTGCCAGCAAGGACACAGGGGTAGATACGCAGTATTTT. Amino acid sequence: CASKDTGVDTQYF.

This clonotype was seen many times. The rearrangement links TRBV30 to TRBJ2-1; D is undetermined. CDR1 and CDR2 (germline): GTSNPN, SVGIG (reference sequence). The CDR3 contains 13 residues. V lost 0 bases and J 9 bases, leaving 12 bases between the germline ends. The CDR3 nucleotides read TGTGCCTGGAGTGTCGGTAGCATCAGTGAGCAGTTCTTC. Translated: CAWSVGSISEQFF.

This chain connects TRBV24-1 to TRBJ2-7; D perhaps matches TRBD1 (6 bases). CDR1 is KGHDR, CDR2 SFDVKD, per germline. V was shortened by 8 bases and J by 5 bases, with 24 bases between the two germline ends. The CDR3 has 16 amino acids. CDR3 nucleotide sequence: TGTGCCACCAATGACTCGACCTCAGGGGTTCGGCACGAGCAGTACTTC. As protein: CATNDSTSGVRHEQYF.

V gene TRBV7-9 combines with J gene TRBJ1-2; 8 bases align to TRBD1. CDR3 length equals 12 residues. V shed 4 bases and J 10 bases; nucleotides not matched to a gene: 5. The germline V gene encodes CDR1 SEHNR and CDR2 FQNEAQ (reference sequence). CDR3 DNA: TGTGCCAGCAGCTCCGGACAGGGATACTACACCTTC. Protein sequence: CASSSGQGYYTF.

This clonotype has more than one count but fewer than ten. The chain carries TRBV20-1 and TRBJ1-1; D is uncertain. Trimming took 2 bases from V and 1 from J, leaving 11 bases between them. Per the germline V gene, CDR1 is DFQATT and CDR2 is SNEGSKA (reference sequence). There are 14 residues in the CDR3. The CDR3 loop is CSARQVTANTEAFF. In DNA, the CDR3 is TGCAGTGCTAGACAGGTAACAGCGAACACTGAAGCTTTCTTT.

This clonotype was detected many times. The chain has TRBV5-5 and TRBJ2-3; TRBD1 aligns across 7 bases. The CDR3 extends over 15 amino acids. Per the germline V gene, CDR1 is SGHKS and CDR2 is YYEKEE (reference sequence). V dropped 4 bases and J dropped 0; count of bases not matched to a gene: 5. The CDR3 loop is CASSRTGSSTDTQYF. In DNA, the CDR3 is TGTGCCAGCAGCCGGACAGGTTCTAGCACAGATACGCAGTATTTT.

This clonotype occurred a few times. The gene calls are TRBV9 and TRBJ2-1; 12 bases map to TRBD2. CDR1 and CDR2 (germline): SGDLS, YYNGEE. Trimming cost V 0 bases and J 1 base; bases outside gene matches: 11. The CDR3 runs 20 residues. Here the CDR3 DNA reads TGTGCCAGCAGCGTAGGTGTAATGGCTAGCGGGAGGGTTTCCTACAATGAGCAGTTCTTC. It translates to CASSVGVMASGRVSYNEQFF. The full variable domain, completed using reference TRBV9 and TRBJ2-1, is DSGVTQTPKHLITATGQRVTLRCSPRSGDLSVYWYQQSLDQGLQFLIQYYNGEERAKGNILERFSAQQFPDLHSELNLSSLELGDSALYFCASSVGVMASGRVSYNEQFFGPGTRLTVL.

V is TRBV6-1 and J is TRBJ2-1; 8 bases map to TRBD2. The V and J ends lost 3 bases and 8 bases, in that order; junction bases with no gene match: 12. The CDR3 is made up of 16 amino acids. CDR1 is MNHNS, CDR2 SASEGT, per germline. The CDR3 spells CASSDTLADGRDEQFF. The CDR3 coding sequence is TGTGCCAGCAGTGACACGCTAGCGGACGGGAGGGATGAGCAGTTCTTC.

This chain links TRBV2 with TRBJ1-1, with D maybe TRBD1 (5 bases). This CDR3 region has 13 residues. V lost 8 bases and J 2 bases, leaving 12 bases between the germline ends. Germline CDR1 reads SNHLY; CDR2 reads FYNNEI. The CDR3, as DNA: TGTGCCAGCGGCAGGACACCTAACACTGAAGCTTTCTTT. Translated, it gives CASGRTPNTEAFF.

This clonotype appeared many times. The rearrangement joins TRBV5-4 to TRBJ2-5; D unresolved. Trimming pared 2 bases from V and 5 bases from J, leaving 13 bases between. This CDR3 has 14 amino acids. Germline values: CDR1 SGHNT, CDR2 YYREEE (reference sequence). CDR3 nucleotide sequence: TGTGCCAGCAGCTTTTTTCACAGTTCGGAGACCCAGTACTTC. Translated: CASSFFHSSETQYF.

This clonotype was seen at least ten times. The chain is built from TRBV28 and TRBJ1-1; D unclear. Trimming removed 6 bases at V and 1 base at J, with 21 bases between. CDR3 length equals 17 residues. Germline V CDR1 and CDR2: MDHEN, SYDVKM. This chain's CDR3 is CASRTLGQGKWNTEAFF. The CDR3 nucleotides read TGTGCCAGCAGAACACTTGGCCAAGGAAAGTGGAACACTGAAGCTTTCTTT.

V usage is TRBV7-2 and J usage is TRBJ1-3; weak D call: TRBD1 (5 bases). The length of the CDR3 is 18 residues. Germline V CDR1 and CDR2: SGHTA, FQGNSA. V was cut by 0 bases and J by 1 base, with 16 bases left in between. CDR3 in DNA: TGTGCCAGCAGCTTAGCAGGCCAGGGTGAACGGTCTGGAAACACCATATATTTT. Protein product: CASSLAGQGERSGNTIYF.

This clonotype was counted many times. The rearrangement joins TRBV12-3 or TRBV12-4 to TRBJ2-7; no clear D gene. The V end lost 5 bases, the J end lost 7 bases, and 18 bases lay between the germline ends. CDR3 size: 14 residues. The CDR3 is CASSLLVKVGEQYF. The DNA of the CDR3 is TGTGCCAGCAGTCTGTTGGTGAAGGTGGGGGAGCAGTACTTC.

The chain has TRBV5-4 and TRBJ2-2; 9 bases agree with TRBD2. The ends lost 4 bases at V and 4 bases at J; junction bases unmatched: 14. Germline V gene lookup returns CDR1 SGHNT and CDR2 YYREEE (reference sequence). The CDR3 extends over 18 amino acids. CDR3 DNA sequence: TGTGCCAGCAGCCCACGAGGGAAGCGGGAGGTGGTCACCGGGGAGCTGTTTTTT. Protein sequence: CASSPRGKREVVTGELFF.

In this sample, this clonotype turned up a few times. This sequence joins TRBV28 and TRBJ1-5, with 10 bases aligning to TRBD1. The CDR3 consists of 16 residues. The V segment lost 6 bases and the J segment 7 bases; nucleotides outside the gene matches: 12. Germline V gene data show CDR1 as MDHEN and CDR2 as SYDVKM. The CDR3 sequence: CASSHPGTGVPQPQHF. The CDR3, as DNA: TGTGCCAGCAGCCACCCCGGGACAGGGGTTCCCCAGCCCCAGCATTTT.

The chain links TRBV7-2 to TRBJ2-5, with TRBD2 identical over 12 bases. After removal of 5 bases from V and 6 bases from J, the junction contained 16 bases not matched to a gene. This CDR3 contains 18 residues. Germline values: CDR1 SGHTA, CDR2 FQGNSA. In nucleotides, the CDR3 is TGTGCCAGCAGCCCAACTAGACTAGCGGGAGACCTCCGGAAGACCCAGTACTTC. The encoded protein is CASSPTRLAGDLRKTQYF.

Ten or more counts support this clonotype. The rearrangement joins TRBV20-1 to TRBJ2-7, with TRBD1 matching over 9 bases. Germline CDR1 DFQATT, CDR2 SNEGSKA (reference sequence). The CDR3 consists of 15 residues. V lost 0 bases, J lost 5 bases, and 8 bases stayed unmatched. The CDR3 DNA sequence: TGCAGTGCTAGAGATCCCGGGACAGGGTCTCACGAGCAGTACTTC. The encoded protein is CSARDPGTGSHEQYF.

In its sample, this clonotype was seen many times. The J gene is TRBJ1-1, the V gene TRBV18; D remains unclear. Germline V gene lookup returns CDR1 KGHSH and CDR2 LQKENI. The V gene lost 1 base and the J gene lost 6 bases, with 3 bases spanning the gap. This CDR3 region has 11 residues. The CDR3 region is CASSPLSEAFF. The CDR3 DNA follows: TGTGCCAGCTCACCACTCTCTGAAGCTTTCTTT.

The chain has TRBV28 and TRBJ1-1; D remains unclear. The germline V and J ends were trimmed by 6 bases and 3 bases, with 11 bases remaining between them. The CDR3 totals 13 residues. Germline CDR1 is MDHEN and CDR2 is SYDVKM. As DNA, the CDR3 is TGTGCCAGCAGCAACTCGGCGGACACTGAAGCTTTCTTT. This sequence encodes CASSNSADTEAFF.

This clonotype was observed at least ten times. The rearrangement uses TRBV4-3 and TRBJ2-1, with D maybe TRBD1 (6 bases). The CDR3 totals 16 residues. V shed 0 bases and J shed 2 bases, with 11 bases lying between them. Germline CDR1 reads LGHNA; CDR2 reads YSLEER. The CDR3 nucleotides are TGCGCCAGCAGCCAAGAGTCCCGGGACACCTACAATGAGCAGTTCTTC. Its protein is CASSQESRDTYNEQFF.